Below, 23 T cell receptor beta chains from the same sample are listed, as sequenced in a study of T-cell reconstitution after alpha-beta-depleted transplantation in children. Preparation of the TCRbeta library involved a method that used unique molecular identifiers. MiXCR was run by TCRdb on the PCR reads, yielding one entry per CDR3 protein. The profile covers under 300,000 distinct CDR3 sequences, with around a tenth appearing a single time and around 24% taken by the ten largest. Material: peripheral blood, obtained 180 days after TCRalphabeta/CD19-depleted stem cell transplant. The receptors derive from a male patient under 10 years old who had a stem cell transplant for chronic granulomatous disease, so the T cells may come from the graft donor.

Points on this clonotype: This clone may be a read error of a much larger clone one base away. The chain employs TRBV29-1 and TRBJ2-3; no definite D call. Germline-derived CDR1 and CDR2 are SQVTM and ANQGSEA. V was cut by 1 base and J by 8 bases, with 7 bases left in between. This CDR3 spans 11 amino acids. The CDR3 loop is CSVEAVVTQYF. CDR3 nucleotide sequence: TGCAGCGTTGAAGCGGTAGTTACGCAGTATTTT.

Many counts were recorded for this clonotype. The chain couples TRBV5-1 to TRBJ2-2; D possibly corresponds to TRBD1 (5 bases). The V end was cut by 9 bases, the J end by 1 base, with 16 bases between. The CDR3 spans 15 residues. CDR1 is SGHRS, CDR2 YFSETQ, per germline. This chain's CDR3 is CATPQTQGNTGELFF. The CDR3 bases are TGCGCCACTCCACAGACGCAGGGGAACACCGGGGAGCTGTTTTTT.

This clonotype was counted at least ten times. The J gene is TRBJ2-1, the V gene TRBV6-1; 7 bases match TRBD2. The germline V gene encodes CDR1 MNHNS and CDR2 SASEGT. The CDR3 contains 12 residues. Germline trimming cut 5 bases from V and 10 bases from J; bases unmatched to any gene: 5. The CDR3 here is CASSYSGSEQFF. The CDR3 bases are TGTGCCAGCAGTTATAGCGGGTCGGAGCAGTTCTTC.

The sample holds many counts of this clonotype. The gene calls are TRBV14 and TRBJ2-1; D gene uncertain. In germline, CDR1 is SGHDN, CDR2 FVKESK. CDR3 length equals 11 residues. V was trimmed by 0 bases and J by 15 bases, leaving 9 bases between them. CDR3 sequence (DNA): TGTGCCAGCAGCCAAGAGCCCTTTTTGTTCTTC. Translated, it gives CASSQEPFLFF.

As regards this clonotype: This may stem from a read error, because a much larger clone lies one nucleotide away. V is TRBV28 and J is TRBJ2-7, with TRBD1 matching 7 bases. This CDR3 has 17 residues. V shed 8 bases and J 2 bases; nucleotides not matched to a gene: 18. From germline, CDR1 is MDHEN and CDR2 SYDVKM. The CDR3 is CASDLVWRRQGAYEQYF. CDR3 nucleotides: TGTGCCAGCGACTTGGTTTGGCGAAGACAGGGAGCCTACGAGCAGTACTTC.

This clonotype was detected many times. The CDR3 region has the DNA TGCAGTGCCACCCCCGGGACTAGCGCCCAGGACAATGAGCAGTTCTTC. This codes for CSATPGTSAQDNEQFF. The rearrangement links TRBV20-1 to TRBJ2-1; 10 positions agree with TRBD2. The junction had 13 bases not matched to a gene; V was cut back by 6 bases and J by 5 bases. This CDR3 is 16 amino acids long. Germline V lookup: CDR1 DFQATT, CDR2 SNEGSKA (reference sequence).

This clonotype was counted many times. The J gene is TRBJ2-5, the V gene TRBV20-1, with 11 positions matching TRBD2. After removal of 3 bases from V and 4 bases from J, the junction contained 7 bases not matched to a gene. CDR1 is DFQATT and CDR2 is SNEGSKA in the germline V gene (reference sequence). The CDR3 length is 15 residues. CDR3 sequence reads: CSARATSGERETQYF. DNA of the CDR3: TGCAGTGCTAGGGCGACTAGCGGGGAAAGAGAGACCCAGTACTTC.

This clonotype was seen repeatedly, ten times or more. J is TRBJ2-7 and V is TRBV6-1; D gene unclear. The CDR3 contains 14 residues. Trimming left V 6 bases short and J 0 bases short, with 12 bases between. Germline CDR1 reads MNHNS; CDR2 reads SASEGT. The CDR3 region is CASRARHLSYEQYF. DNA of the CDR3: TGTGCCAGCAGGGCCCGGCACCTCTCCTACGAGCAGTACTTC.

This clonotype was seen ten or more times. The chain has TRBV11-2 and TRBJ2-3, with D unresolved. Looked up from germline, CDR1 is SGHAT and CDR2 is FQNNGV. The CDR3 contains 13 residues. The V end lost 4 bases, the J end lost 6 bases, and 11 bases lay between the germline ends. The CDR3 bases are TGTGCCAGCAGCTCTATAATGACGGATACGCAGTATTTT. Its protein product is CASSSIMTDTQYF.

The V and J genes are TRBV6-5 and TRBJ1-2; tentative D call: TRBD1 (5 bases). The CDR3 loop spans 14 amino acids. From germline, CDR1 is MNHEY and CDR2 SVGAGI. The germline V and J ends were trimmed by 0 bases and 2 bases, with 7 bases remaining between them. The CDR3 region has the DNA TGTGCCAGCAGTTACTCTCAGGGAAACTATGGCTACACCTTC. This encodes CASSYSQGNYGYTF.

This clonotype showed up many times. The genes are TRBV6-2 or TRBV6-3 and TRBJ2-5; 10 nucleotides match TRBD2. The CDR3 extends over 14 amino acids. The V segment lost 5 bases and the J segment 2 bases; nucleotides outside the gene matches: 2. The germline CDR1 and CDR2 sequences are MNHEY and SVGEGT. CDR3 region: CASSKLAGQETQYF. The DNA of the CDR3 is TGTGCCAGCAGTAAACTAGCGGGGCAAGAGACCCAGTACTTC.

This clonotype was seen at least ten times. The V and J genes are TRBV7-6 and TRBJ2-1, with TRBD2 matching 7 bases. V dropped 5 bases and J dropped 8; count of bases not matched to a gene: 3. Germline CDR1 reads SGHVS; CDR2 reads FNYEAQ. CDR3 length: 12 amino acids. This chain's CDR3 is CASSLREDEQFF. The CDR3 region has the DNA TGTGCCAGCAGCCTACGGGAGGATGAGCAGTTCTTC. Filled out from reference TRBV7-6 and TRBJ2-1, the complete variable domain reads GAGVSQSPRYKVTKRGQDVALRCDPISGHVSLYWYRQALGQGPEFLTYFNYEAQQDKSGLPNDRFSAERPEGSISTLTIQRTEQRDSAMYRCASSLREDEQFFGPGTRLTVL.

This clonotype showed up many times. The V and J genes are TRBV12-3 or TRBV12-4 and TRBJ1-6; D gene uncertain. V lost 3 bases and J 9 bases, leaving 12 bases between the germline ends. This CDR3 has 14 amino acids. The CDR3, as DNA: TGTGCCAGCAGTTTGAGCAGGATCGGTTCACCCCTCCACTTT. The encoded protein is CASSLSRIGSPLHF.

This clonotype was picked up many times. The J gene is TRBJ2-6, the V gene TRBV12-3 or TRBV12-4; perhaps D is TRBD1 or TRBD2 (5 bases each). The V gene lost 5 bases and the J gene lost 3 bases, with 17 bases spanning the gap. The CDR3 length is 17 residues. CDR3 DNA sequence: TGTGCCAGCAGTCGAATACCAGGGACCGGTGGGGCCAACGTCCTGACTTTC. It codes for CASSRIPGTGGANVLTF.

This clonotype was observed once. This may be a read error, as it is one base from a much larger clone. Since the CDR3 does not end with the conserved phenylalanine or tryptophan, this likely comes from a read error. V and J are TRBV5-4 and TRBJ2-7; the D gene is possibly TRBD1 (6 bases). Germline CDR1 is SGHNT and CDR2 is YYREEE (reference sequence). V was clipped by 4 bases and J by 0 bases, with 11 bases between them. CDR3 length equals 14 residues. The CDR3 sequence is CASSRRDTSYEQYL. The CDR3 region has the DNA TGTGCCAGCAGCAGACGGGACACCTCCTACGAGCAGTACCTC.

Notes on this clonotype: Given a much more abundant clone one base away, this may be a read error. CDR3 DNA: TGTGCCGGGGAACCCTGCGAGCAGTACTTC. This encodes CAGEPCEQYF. This sequence joins TRBV11-3 and TRBJ2-7; D unclear. V lost 11 bases and J lost 6, with 11 bases in between. Germline V gives CDR1 SGHNT, CDR2 YENEEA. The CDR3 has 10 amino acids.

This clonotype appeared many times. V usage is TRBV6-6 and J usage is TRBJ2-5; no definite D call. Germline loops: CDR1 MNHNY, CDR2 SVGAGI (reference sequence). This CDR3 is built from 12 residues. The V and J ends lost 7 bases and 2 bases respectively, with 8 bases between them. DNA of the CDR3: TGTGCCAGCAATATAGGGCAAGAGACCCAGTACTTC. Its protein product is CASNIGQETQYF.

The J gene is TRBJ2-3, the V gene TRBV5-4, with 13 bases aligning to TRBD2. V shed 1 base, J shed 5 bases, and the junction held 4 bases outside the gene matches. Germline V gene data show CDR1 as SGHNT and CDR2 as YYREEE (reference sequence). CDR3 length equals 16 residues. The CDR3 spells CASSLRRLAGGDTQYF. CDR3 bases: TGTGCCAGCAGCTTGAGGAGACTAGCGGGAGGAGATACGCAGTATTTT.

This clonotype was detected many times. The chain links TRBV11-2 to TRBJ2-1, with 10 bases fitting TRBD2. From germline, CDR1 is SGHAT and CDR2 FQNNGV. The CDR3 sequence is 15 residues long. Trimming at V came to 8 bases and at J to 5 bases, leaving 9 bases not matched to a gene. The CDR3 sequence: CASGLGTSVNNEQFF. CDR3 DNA sequence: TGTGCCAGCGGACTCGGGACTAGCGTCAACAATGAGCAGTTCTTC.

About this clonotype itself: This may be a read error: a much more frequent sequence differs by one nucleotide. The gene calls are TRBV12-3 or TRBV12-4 and TRBJ1-2; D unclear. The CDR3 length is 12 residues. CDR3 bases: TGTGACAGCAGTTGGGGAGACTATGGCTACACCTTC. Amino acid sequence: CDSSWGDYGYTF.

This clonotype was counted many times. The V and J genes are TRBV11-3 and TRBJ2-2; 9 nucleotides match TRBD2. The V gene end was trimmed by 1 base and the J gene end by 1 base; junction bases not matched to a gene: 7. The CDR3 spans 18 residues. Germline-derived CDR1 and CDR2 are SGHNT and YENEEA. CDR3 in amino acids: CASSLGVSGSWNTGELFF. CDR3 bases: TGTGCCAGCAGCTTAGGCGTTAGCGGGAGCTGGAACACCGGGGAGCTGTTTTTT.

The table lists this clonotype with many counts. The V and J genes are TRBV3-1 and TRBJ1-1; 9 positions match TRBD1. Germline trimming cut 4 bases from V and 1 base from J; bases unmatched to any gene: 1. The CDR3 sequence is 14 residues long. Germline V gives CDR1 LGHDT, CDR2 YNNKEL (reference sequence). This CDR3 reads CASSPTGGNTEAFF. CDR3 coding DNA: TGTGCCAGCAGCCCGACAGGGGGGAACACTGAAGCTTTCTTT.

This chain connects TRBV20-1 to TRBJ1-6; possible D gene TRBD1, 6 bases. Germline V gene data show CDR1 as DFQATT and CDR2 as SNEGSKA (reference sequence). Trimming took off 7 bases at V and 12 bases at J, with 13 bases between the two ends. This CDR3 spans 11 amino acids. CDR3 DNA sequence: TGCAGTGTCAGGGGTTTGGGACCCCTCCACTTT. Translated: CSVRGLGPLHF.